This T cell receptor beta chain is from a study of cytomegalovirus exposure and HLA in healthy donors. The PCR employed 60 Vbeta primers together with 13 Jbeta primers. TCRdb keeps only in-frame clones here, not all; method: immunoSEQ multiplex PCR. Found here are under 200,000 clones, 75% to 90% of them singletons; the top ten hold 1.9%. The J segment lost 7 bases and the V segment lost 5 bases, leaving 11 bases of the junction unmatched. The CDR3 loop spans 15 amino acids. Germline CDR1 SGHDN, CDR2 FVKESK. This clonotype was sampled from a woman younger than 30 in good health and CMV-seronegative. The chain combines TRBV14 with TRBJ2-1, with 7 bases fitting TRBD2. The sequencing input was PBMCs. CDR3 region: CASSRDRTRYNEQFF. The DNA for the CDR3 is TGTGCCAGCAGCAGAGATCGGACTAGATATAATGAGCAGTTCTTC.